The text below deals with one T cell receptor beta chain. Antigen specificity is unknown. PBMCs came from roughly 10 ml fresh peripheral blood. This entry comes from a study of T cells in Graves' hyperthyroidism and ophthalmopathy. In the study overall: Staff took peripheral blood when the initial diagnosis was made, before any treatment began. Study outcomes and limitations: Most thyroid clonotypes expanded above 0.001 were also detected in blood.

Regions amplified from RNA transcripts were the TCR beta CDR3 regions. The TCR CDR3 was amplified in a first-round RT-PCR using the HTBI primer set. TCRdb analysed the multiplex PCR reads with MiXCR anew, one entry per CDR3 protein. The table includes 450,000 to 500,000 distinct CDR3 sequences, less than 25% detected once. Germline-derived CDR1 and CDR2 are SGHRS and YFSETQ. The length of the CDR3 is 16 residues. The trim removed 2 bases at V and 5 bases at J, leaving 9 bases unmatched. The clonotype originates from a woman in her 70s with Graves' ophthalmopathy. The specimen was blood. The genes are TRBV5-1 and TRBJ2-1; 8 bases are a match to TRBD2. CDR3 nucleotide sequence: TGCGCCAGCAGCTTCTTGGGGACTAGACAGCACAATGAGCAGTTCTTC. Translated: CASSFLGTRQHNEQFF.